These T cell receptor beta chains were read from a single sample in a study of spatial heterogeneity in lung cancer. TCRdb redid the calling of the 5' RACE reads with MiXCR, one entry per CDR3 protein. The sample has 95,000 to 130,000 distinct CDR3 sequences, 12% seen once. The source was PBMCs, collected at follow-up. These receptors were obtained from a male donor with early-stage non-small cell lung cancer. Each CDR3 is given with its conserved first and last residue. Fields, in order: V gene, D gene, CDR3 length, clone size, J gene, CDR3 DNA, CDR3 protein. D genes are given only for firm matches. Rows may omit the clone size; those that give it use once, few, many or a size class.

v_call: TRBV4-3; d_call: -; cdr3_length: 13; clone_size: -; j_call: TRBJ2-2; cdr3_nt: TGCGCCAGCAGCCAGGGGACGGGCGGGGAGCTGTTTTTT; cdr3_aa: CASSQGTGGELFF
v_call: TRBV20-1; d_call: -; cdr3_length: 14; clone_size: few; j_call: TRBJ1-6; cdr3_nt: TGCAGTGCTAGACGGGTCTCCTATAATTCACCCCTCCACTTT; cdr3_aa: CSARRVSYNSPLHF
v_call: TRBV7-2; d_call: -; cdr3_length: 13; clone_size: -; j_call: TRBJ2-7; cdr3_nt: TGTGCCAGCAGCTTAGGGGTAGGGAACGAGCAGTACTTC; cdr3_aa: CASSLGVGNEQYF
v_call: TRBV7-2; d_call: TRBD1; cdr3_length: 15; clone_size: few; j_call: TRBJ2-3; cdr3_nt: TGTGCCAGCAGCTCCTCCGGGACAGCCACAGATACGCAGTATTTT; cdr3_aa: CASSSSGTATDTQYF
v_call: TRBV20-1; d_call: -; cdr3_length: 13; clone_size: few; j_call: TRBJ1-4; cdr3_nt: TGCAGTGCTAGGAAAAGAGTGCAAGAAAAACTGTTTTTT; cdr3_aa: CSARKRVQEKLFF
v_call: TRBV18; d_call: -; cdr3_length: 15; clone_size: few; j_call: TRBJ1-1; cdr3_nt: TGTGCCAGCTCACCATACCAGGGTCGAGACACTGAAGCTTTCTTT; cdr3_aa: CASSPYQGRDTEAFF
v_call: TRBV28; d_call: TRBD1; cdr3_length: 14; clone_size: many; j_call: TRBJ1-2; cdr3_nt: TGTGCCAGCAGTTTAACAGGGGGGAACTATGGCTACACCTTC; cdr3_aa: CASSLTGGNYGYTF
v_call: TRBV29-1; d_call: -; cdr3_length: 12; clone_size: many; j_call: TRBJ2-7; cdr3_nt: TGCAGCGTTTTAGCAGGGGTCTACGAGCAGTACTTC; cdr3_aa: CSVLAGVYEQYF
v_call: TRBV5-6; d_call: -; cdr3_length: 15; clone_size: -; j_call: TRBJ2-2; cdr3_nt: TGTGCCAGCAGTCTCCTGGGAGGGGGTACCGGGGAGCTGTTTTTT; cdr3_aa: CASSLLGGGTGELFF
v_call: TRBV10-1; d_call: -; cdr3_length: 13; clone_size: many; j_call: TRBJ1-1; cdr3_nt: TGCGCCAGCAGTGAACTCGGAAACACTGAAGCTTTCTTT; cdr3_aa: CASSELGNTEAFF
v_call: TRBV5-1; d_call: -; cdr3_length: 15; clone_size: many; j_call: TRBJ1-1; cdr3_nt: TGCGCCAGCAGCTTGGCCTCCGGGGCCGGGACTGAAGCTTTCTTT; cdr3_aa: CASSLASGAGTEAFF
v_call: TRBV12-3/TRBV12-4; d_call: -; cdr3_length: 13; clone_size: many; j_call: TRBJ1-3; cdr3_nt: TGTGCCAGCAGGTCGGGACCCGGAAACACCATATATTTT; cdr3_aa: CASRSGPGNTIYF
v_call: TRBV11-3; d_call: -; cdr3_length: 16; clone_size: few; j_call: TRBJ2-1; cdr3_nt: TGTGCCAGCAGCCCCCGGACTAACAGAAGGGTCAATGAGCAGTTCTTC; cdr3_aa: CASSPRTNRRVNEQFF
v_call: TRBV7-9; d_call: -; cdr3_length: 13; clone_size: -; j_call: TRBJ2-6; cdr3_nt: TGTGCCAGCAGCCTTTTCGGGGCCAACGTCCTGACTTTC; cdr3_aa: CASSLFGANVLTF
v_call: TRBV13; d_call: -; cdr3_length: 15; clone_size: many; j_call: TRBJ2-1; cdr3_nt: TGTGCCAGCAGTTTAACGGTGGGGGGGCTGAATGAGCAGTTCTTC; cdr3_aa: CASSLTVGGLNEQFF
v_call: TRBV6-2/TRBV6-3; d_call: TRBD1; cdr3_length: 16; clone_size: -; j_call: TRBJ1-5; cdr3_nt: TGTGCCAGCAGTAATTCGGACAGGGGGTACAATCAGCCCCAGCATTTT; cdr3_aa: CASSNSDRGYNQPQHF
v_call: TRBV9; d_call: -; cdr3_length: 16; clone_size: many; j_call: TRBJ2-7; cdr3_nt: TGTGCCAGCAGCGTAGTTGGGGGGGCGACCACCTACGAGCAGTACTTC; cdr3_aa: CASSVVGGATTYEQYF
v_call: TRBV29-1; d_call: TRBD2; cdr3_length: 15; clone_size: many; j_call: TRBJ2-3; cdr3_nt: TGCAGCGTGACCGGGGGGGCTATCGGGACAGATACGCAGTATTTT; cdr3_aa: CSVTGGAIGTDTQYF
v_call: TRBV29-1; d_call: -; cdr3_length: 12; clone_size: few; j_call: TRBJ2-5; cdr3_nt: TGCAGCGTTGAGAACCGAGGCGTTACCCAGTACTTC; cdr3_aa: CSVENRGVTQYF
v_call: TRBV12-3/TRBV12-4; d_call: -; cdr3_length: 15; clone_size: few; j_call: TRBJ1-4; cdr3_nt: TGTGCCAGCAGTGGCTCCTTTAGTGGAAATGAAAAACTGTTTTTT; cdr3_aa: CASSGSFSGNEKLFF
v_call: TRBV29-1; d_call: TRBD1; cdr3_length: 13; clone_size: many; j_call: TRBJ1-5; cdr3_nt: TGCAGCGTTGGGCAGGGGGCAGGTCAGCCCCAGCATTTT; cdr3_aa: CSVGQGAGQPQHF
v_call: TRBV5-1; d_call: -; cdr3_length: 16; clone_size: few; j_call: TRBJ1-6; cdr3_nt: TGCGCCAGCAGCCCTGGGTCAGGTTCCTATAATTCACCCCTCCACTTT; cdr3_aa: CASSPGSGSYNSPLHF
v_call: TRBV3-1; d_call: -; cdr3_length: 17; clone_size: few; j_call: TRBJ2-1; cdr3_nt: TGTGCCAGCAGCCAAGATTATCGGGGTAGAGTTTACAATGAGCAGTTCTTC; cdr3_aa: CASSQDYRGRVYNEQFF
v_call: TRBV20-1; d_call: TRBD1; cdr3_length: 14; clone_size: few; j_call: TRBJ1-6; cdr3_nt: TGCAGTGCCGAGGGGGCAGGGCAAAGTTCACCCCTCCACTTT; cdr3_aa: CSAEGAGQSSPLHF
v_call: TRBV29-1; d_call: TRBD1; cdr3_length: 13; clone_size: many; j_call: TRBJ2-5; cdr3_nt: TGCAGCGCTGGACAGGGGGTGTTAGAGACCCAGTACTTC; cdr3_aa: CSAGQGVLETQYF
v_call: TRBV6-1; d_call: -; cdr3_length: 11; clone_size: many; j_call: TRBJ2-7; cdr3_nt: TGTGCCAGCAGCTCCAGGGACGAGCAGTACTTC; cdr3_aa: CASSSRDEQYF
v_call: TRBV20-1; d_call: TRBD2; cdr3_length: 17; clone_size: few; j_call: TRBJ2-1; cdr3_nt: TGCAGTGCTAGAGGGATCCTAGCGGGGGGGCATGTCAATGAGCAGTTCTTC; cdr3_aa: CSARGILAGGHVNEQFF
v_call: TRBV29-1; d_call: TRBD1; cdr3_length: 14; clone_size: few; j_call: TRBJ2-1; cdr3_nt: TGCAGCGCCTTAGGGGGCGCGGAGGACAATGAGCAGTTCTTC; cdr3_aa: CSALGGAEDNEQFF
v_call: TRBV25-1; d_call: -; cdr3_length: 14; clone_size: many; j_call: TRBJ1-5; cdr3_nt: TGTGCCAGCAGTGAATATCGAGGGGACCAGCCCCAGCATTTT; cdr3_aa: CASSEYRGDQPQHF
v_call: TRBV9; d_call: -; cdr3_length: 15; clone_size: many; j_call: TRBJ2-1; cdr3_nt: TGTGCCAGCAGCGTAGCCGGACAGCCCTACAATGAGCAGTTCTTC; cdr3_aa: CASSVAGQPYNEQFF
v_call: TRBV4-2; d_call: TRBD1; cdr3_length: 18; clone_size: -; j_call: TRBJ2-1; cdr3_nt: TGTGCCAGCAGCCAAGCCTCCTCCCGGGACAGAGCCTACAATGAGCAGTTCTTC; cdr3_aa: CASSQASSRDRAYNEQFF
v_call: TRBV7-2; d_call: TRBD2; cdr3_length: 17; clone_size: -; j_call: TRBJ2-3; cdr3_nt: TGTGCCAGCAGCTTTGGGGCGGGGGGGCCCCGGACAGATACGCAGTATTTT; cdr3_aa: CASSFGAGGPRTDTQYF
v_call: TRBV7-2; d_call: -; cdr3_length: 16; clone_size: few; j_call: TRBJ1-5; cdr3_nt: TGTGCCAGCAGCCGGGGGAGCCAGGGGACCAATCAGCCCCAGCATTTT; cdr3_aa: CASSRGSQGTNQPQHF
v_call: TRBV7-7; d_call: -; cdr3_length: 16; clone_size: -; j_call: TRBJ2-5; cdr3_nt: TGTGCTAGCAGCTTAGCTTTAGACAGCCTCCAAGAGACCCAGTACTTC; cdr3_aa: CASSLALDSLQETQYF
v_call: TRBV4-1; d_call: -; cdr3_length: 15; clone_size: -; j_call: TRBJ2-7; cdr3_nt: TGCGCCAGCAGCCAAGATTGGCCAGGAGTCCAGGAGCAGTACTTC; cdr3_aa: CASSQDWPGVQEQYF
v_call: TRBV4-1; d_call: -; cdr3_length: 16; clone_size: -; j_call: TRBJ1-6; cdr3_nt: TGCGCCAGCAGCCAACCTGGGAGAAGGGTCGGTTCACCCCTCCACTTT; cdr3_aa: CASSQPGRRVGSPLHF
v_call: TRBV7-9; d_call: TRBD1; cdr3_length: 18; clone_size: -; j_call: TRBJ2-1; cdr3_nt: TGTGCCAGCACCGCCCCCGACAGGGTAGTCTACCAGATCTATGAGCAGTTCTTC; cdr3_aa: CASTAPDRVVYQIYEQFF
v_call: TRBV5-1; d_call: -; cdr3_length: 13; clone_size: many; j_call: TRBJ1-5; cdr3_nt: TGCGCCAGCAGCGGAGGATTCAATCAGCCCCAGCATTTT; cdr3_aa: CASSGGFNQPQHF
v_call: TRBV10-3; d_call: TRBD1; cdr3_length: 12; clone_size: -; j_call: TRBJ2-7; cdr3_nt: TGTGCCACAGTGGGACAGTCCTACGAGCAGTACTTC; cdr3_aa: CATVGQSYEQYF
v_call: TRBV28; d_call: TRBD2; cdr3_length: 15; clone_size: -; j_call: TRBJ2-7; cdr3_nt: TGTGCCAGCAGCACTAGCGGGGCTGTCTCCTACGAGCAGTACTTC; cdr3_aa: CASSTSGAVSYEQYF
v_call: TRBV9; d_call: -; cdr3_length: 14; clone_size: -; j_call: TRBJ2-5; cdr3_nt: TGTGCCAGCAGCGTATCAAGGGACCAAGAGACCCAGTACTTC; cdr3_aa: CASSVSRDQETQYF
v_call: TRBV29-1; d_call: -; cdr3_length: 11; clone_size: -; j_call: TRBJ2-5; cdr3_nt: TGCAGCGTTGAGCCCTGGGAGACCCAGTACTTC; cdr3_aa: CSVEPWETQYF
v_call: TRBV24-1; d_call: -; cdr3_length: 11; clone_size: -; j_call: TRBJ2-1; cdr3_nt: TGTGCCACCAGTGATTGGGGTGAGCAGTTCTTC; cdr3_aa: CATSDWGEQFF
v_call: TRBV29-1; d_call: -; cdr3_length: 13; clone_size: many; j_call: TRBJ2-7; cdr3_nt: TGCAGCGTTGCGGGACTCCTATCCCACGAGCAGTACTTC; cdr3_aa: CSVAGLLSHEQYF
v_call: TRBV11-3; d_call: TRBD2; cdr3_length: 18; clone_size: few; j_call: TRBJ2-5; cdr3_nt: TGTGCCAGCAGCCAAAGACTAATCTCTAGCGGGGGGGCTGAGACCCAGTACTTC; cdr3_aa: CASSQRLISSGGAETQYF
v_call: TRBV5-1; d_call: -; cdr3_length: 14; clone_size: many; j_call: TRBJ2-3; cdr3_nt: TGCGCCAGCAGCTCAATTAGCTTGAAAGATACGCAGTATTTT; cdr3_aa: CASSSISLKDTQYF
v_call: TRBV7-9; d_call: TRBD1; cdr3_length: 16; clone_size: -; j_call: TRBJ2-1; cdr3_nt: TGTGCCAGCAGCTTAAATCGGGACAGGGGGAACAATGAGCAGTTCTTC; cdr3_aa: CASSLNRDRGNNEQFF
v_call: TRBV18; d_call: -; cdr3_length: 15; clone_size: -; j_call: TRBJ2-7; cdr3_nt: TGTGCCAGCTCCTTTCCGCCCGGCAGCTCCTACGAGCAGTACTTC; cdr3_aa: CASSFPPGSSYEQYF
v_call: TRBV12-5; d_call: TRBD1; cdr3_length: 15; clone_size: few; j_call: TRBJ1-4; cdr3_nt: TGTGCTAGTGGACCCGGGACAGGTTCTAATGAAAAACTGTTTTTT; cdr3_aa: CASGPGTGSNEKLFF
v_call: TRBV7-9; d_call: TRBD1; cdr3_length: 16; clone_size: -; j_call: TRBJ1-6; cdr3_nt: TGTGCCAGCAGCTTAGCGACGGGACAGGGTAATTCACCCCTCCACTTT; cdr3_aa: CASSLATGQGNSPLHF
v_call: TRBV28; d_call: -; cdr3_length: 15; clone_size: -; j_call: TRBJ1-5; cdr3_nt: TGTGCCAGCAGCCCCCGACAGTTCTTCGGTCAGCCCCAGCATTTT; cdr3_aa: CASSPRQFFGQPQHF
v_call: TRBV3-1; d_call: -; cdr3_length: 15; clone_size: many; j_call: TRBJ1-4; cdr3_nt: TGTGCCAGCAGCCAGAACAGGGACCTGCACGAAAAACTGTTTTTT; cdr3_aa: CASSQNRDLHEKLFF
v_call: TRBV7-2; d_call: -; cdr3_length: 14; clone_size: many; j_call: TRBJ2-5; cdr3_nt: TGTGCCAGCAGCTTAGCCGGGTCCGGGGAGACCCAGTACTTC; cdr3_aa: CASSLAGSGETQYF
v_call: TRBV7-8; d_call: TRBD1; cdr3_length: 15; clone_size: many; j_call: TRBJ2-5; cdr3_nt: TGTGCCAGCAGCGGCCGGGACAGGAATAAAGAGACCCAGTACTTC; cdr3_aa: CASSGRDRNKETQYF
v_call: TRBV7-2; d_call: -; cdr3_length: 12; clone_size: many; j_call: TRBJ2-5; cdr3_nt: TGTGCCAGCAGCCAACCCTTGGAGACCCAGTACTTC; cdr3_aa: CASSQPLETQYF